A single sample is the source of the 5 T cell receptor beta chains below, sequenced in a study of Ad26.COV2.S vaccination and SARS-CoV-2 variants. As to treatment: roughly 20 received Ad26.COV2.S at low or high dose, single or two shots; about 5 received placebo; per-sample allocation not given. At day 63 after the first vaccine or placebo injection, samples were drawn. The protocol was immunoSEQ multiplex PCR, while the TCRdb copy is restricted to in-frame clones and leaves out a portion. Among around 450,000 clones listed, about 90% were seen once. The sequenced sample was peripheral blood, obtained in a trial of Ad26.COV2.S vaccine versus placebo. The origin of the receptors is a person aged 18 to 59 who received the Ad26.COV2.S COVID-19 vaccine or a placebo.

The rearrangement links TRBV5-6 to TRBJ1-1, with D possibly being TRBD1 (5 bases). The CDR3 sequence is 14 residues long. Trimming shortened V by 0 bases and J by 1 base, and 7 bases separated the two germline ends. Germline assignment: CDR1 SGHDT and CDR2 YYEEEE. For the CDR3, the DNA is TGTGCCAGCAGCTTGGCCGGGGGGAACACTGAAGCTTTCTTT. Translated: CASSLAGGNTEAFF. The whole variable domain, filled in from reference TRBV5-6 and TRBJ1-1, reads DAGVTQSPTHLIKTRGQQVTLRCSPKSGHDTVSWYQQALGQGPQFIFQYYEEEERQRGNFPDRFSGHQFPNYSSELNVNALLLGDSALYLCASSLAGGNTEAFFGQGTRLTVV.

This clone has just one count. V is TRBV9 and J is TRBJ1-6; 7 bases fit TRBD1. This CDR3 has 17 amino acids. Germline trimming cut 4 bases from V and 0 bases from J; bases unmatched to any gene: 7. Germline V CDR1 and CDR2: SGDLS, YYNGEE. DNA of the CDR3: TGTGCCAGCAGCCCAGGGACAGCTAGCTCCTATAATTCACCCCTCCACTTT. Translation: CASSPGTASSYNSPLHF.

This chain connects TRBV9 to TRBJ1-2, with D hard to call. CDR3 length equals 15 residues. Germline V gene sequence: CDR1 SGDLS, CDR2 YYNGEE. Trimming removed 2 bases at V and 6 bases at J, with 17 bases between. The CDR3 reads CASSVLSGFGDGYTF. The CDR3 DNA reads TGTGCCAGCAGCGTTTTGTCAGGATTTGGGGATGGCTACACCTTC.

The chain has TRBV19 and TRBJ2-1, with 8 bases identical to TRBD1. After removal of 5 bases from V and 9 bases from J, the junction contained 6 bases not matched to a gene. CDR3 length: 13 amino acids. CDR1 is LNHDA and CDR2 is SQIVND in the germline V gene (reference sequence). As DNA, the CDR3 is TGTGCCAGTAGTCGACAGGGGAGTAGTGAGCAGTTCTTC. It is translated as CASSRQGSSEQFF.

Here the CDR3 DNA reads TGTGCCAGCAGCTCCACCGAAAAGCGCGGACCATACAATGAGCAGTTCTTC. It encodes CASSSTEKRGPYNEQFF. The chain employs TRBV7-9 and TRBJ2-1; D not resolved. The CDR3 is 17 residues long. From germline, CDR1 is SEHNR and CDR2 FQNEAQ (reference sequence). Trimming removed 4 bases from V and 4 bases from J, with 20 bases in between. Full variable domain (missing parts from reference TRBV7-9 and TRBJ2-1): DTGVSQNPRHKITKRGQNVTFRCDPISEHNRLYWYRQTLGQGPEFLTYFQNEAQLEKSRLLSDRFSAERPKGSFSTLEIQRTEQGDSAMYLCASSSTEKRGPYNEQFFGPGTRLTVL.